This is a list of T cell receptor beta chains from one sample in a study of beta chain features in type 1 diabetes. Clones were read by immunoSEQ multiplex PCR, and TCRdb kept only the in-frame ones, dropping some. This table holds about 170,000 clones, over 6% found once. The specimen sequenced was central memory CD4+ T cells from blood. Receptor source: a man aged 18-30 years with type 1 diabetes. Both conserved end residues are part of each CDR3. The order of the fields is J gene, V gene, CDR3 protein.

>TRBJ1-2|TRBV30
CAWSVGSLISYTF
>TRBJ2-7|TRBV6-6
CASSSRAGGEQYF
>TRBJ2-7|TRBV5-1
CASSLGSGGYEQYF
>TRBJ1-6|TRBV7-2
CASSFGINRPVDSPLHF
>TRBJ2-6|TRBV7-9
CASSSQGAGANVLTF
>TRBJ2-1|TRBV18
CASSPYPRQSSYNEQFF
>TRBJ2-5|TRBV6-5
CASGRARGETQYF
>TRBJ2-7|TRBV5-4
CASKAGLSGDEQYF
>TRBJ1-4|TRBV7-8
CATRATGEKLFF
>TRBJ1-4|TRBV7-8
CASSKKQGNEKLFF
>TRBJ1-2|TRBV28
CASSPTGYYGYTF
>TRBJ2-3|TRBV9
CASSVGGSGRGDTQYF
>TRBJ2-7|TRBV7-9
CASSLSSGIYEQYF
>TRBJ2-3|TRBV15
CATLTSGRPDTQYF
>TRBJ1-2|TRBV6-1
CASRPGQGTNYGYTF
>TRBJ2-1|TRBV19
CASSFRIGSGGSYNEQFF
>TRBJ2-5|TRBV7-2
CASSSDSGTQYF